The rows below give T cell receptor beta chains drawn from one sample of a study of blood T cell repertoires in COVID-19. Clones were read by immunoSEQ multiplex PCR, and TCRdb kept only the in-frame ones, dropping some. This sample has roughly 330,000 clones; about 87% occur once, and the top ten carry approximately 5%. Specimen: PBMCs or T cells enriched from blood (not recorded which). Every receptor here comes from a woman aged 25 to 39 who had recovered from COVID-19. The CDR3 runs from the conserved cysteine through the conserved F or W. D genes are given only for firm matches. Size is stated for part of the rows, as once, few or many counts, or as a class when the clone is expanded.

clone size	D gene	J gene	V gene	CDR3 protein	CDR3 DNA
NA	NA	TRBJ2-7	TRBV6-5	CASSRGLSLSYEQYF	TGTGCCAGCAGCCGGGGACTCTCCCTTTCCTACGAGCAGTACTTC
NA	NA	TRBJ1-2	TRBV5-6	CASSFVGAGYGYTF	TGTGCCAGCAGCTTCGTCGGGGCGGGATATGGCTACACCTTC
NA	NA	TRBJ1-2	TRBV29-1	CSGYSGLDGYTF	TGCAGCGGGTACAGTGGCCTGGATGGCTACACCTTC
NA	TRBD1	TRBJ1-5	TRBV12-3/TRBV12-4	CASSYRGDQPQHF	TGTGCCAGCAGTTACAGGGGAGATCAGCCCCAGCATTTT
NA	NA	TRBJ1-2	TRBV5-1	CASSLAPGDLYGYTF	TGCGCCAGCAGCTTGGCCCCAGGGGACCTCTATGGCTACACCTTC
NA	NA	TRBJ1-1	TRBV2	CAEPTRDTEAFF	TGTGCCGAACCTACACGGGACACTGAAGCTTTCTTT
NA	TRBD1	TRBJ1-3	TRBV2	CASSEEAGGISGNTIYF	TGTGCCAGCAGTGAGGAGGCAGGGGGAATCTCTGGAAACACCATATATTTT
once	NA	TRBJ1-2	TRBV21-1	CASSSRGGTGRRFFYYGYTF	TGTGCCAGCAGCTCTAGAGGGGGGACAGGGAGAAGGTTTTTCTACTATGGCTACACCTTC
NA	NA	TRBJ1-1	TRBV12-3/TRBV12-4	CASSRSGRHEAFF	TGTGCCAGCAGTCGTTCCGGGAGGCATGAAGCTTTCTTT
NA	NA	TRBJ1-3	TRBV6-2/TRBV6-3	CASSRDPVSGNTIYF	TGTGCCAGCAGTCGTGATCCGGTCTCTGGAAACACCATATATTTT
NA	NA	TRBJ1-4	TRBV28	CASSPSGATNEKLFF	TGTGCCAGCAGCCCCTCGGGAGCAACTAATGAAAAACTGTTTTTT
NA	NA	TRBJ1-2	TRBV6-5	CASIGVYGYTF	TGTGCCAGCATAGGAGTCTATGGCTACACCTTC
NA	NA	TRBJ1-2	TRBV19	CASSTADSPYGYTF	TGTGCCAGTAGTACCGCGGACAGCCCGTATGGCTACACCTTC
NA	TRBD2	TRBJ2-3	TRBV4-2	CASSHSGGRTDTQYF	TGTGCCAGCAGCCATAGCGGGGGGCGCACAGATACGCAGTATTTT
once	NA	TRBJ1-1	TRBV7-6	CASSPSGGLAEAFF	TGTGCCAGCAGCCCCTCCGGAGGGCTTGCTGAAGCTTTCTTT
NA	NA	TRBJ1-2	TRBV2	CASSDSLSMTFYGYTF	TGTGCCAGCAGTGATAGCCTAAGCATGACCTTCTATGGCTACACCTTC
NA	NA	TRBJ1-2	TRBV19	CASSISRDYGYTF	TGTGCCAGTAGTATCAGCAGGGACTATGGCTACACCTTC
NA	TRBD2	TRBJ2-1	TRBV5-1	CASSSRLAASYNEQFF	TGCGCCAGCAGCTCCAGACTAGCCGCTTCATACAATGAGCAGTTCTTC
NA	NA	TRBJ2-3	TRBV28	CASSPPTGGTDTQYF	TGTGCCAGCAGTCCCCCGACGGGGGGCACAGATACGCAGTATTTT
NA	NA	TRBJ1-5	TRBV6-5	CASSLDNWDQPQHF	TGTGCCAGCAGCTTGGACAACTGGGATCAGCCCCAGCATTTT
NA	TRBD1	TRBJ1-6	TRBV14	CASSQDLRGQGISPLHF	TGTGCCAGCAGCCAAGATCTACGAGGACAGGGGATTTCACCCCTCCACTTT
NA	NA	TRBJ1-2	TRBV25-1	CASGASYGYTF	TGTGCCAGCGGGGCATCCTATGGCTACACCTTC
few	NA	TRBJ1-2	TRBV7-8	CASSLEYRADYGYTF	TGTGCCAGCAGCTTAGAATACAGGGCGGACTATGGCTACACCTTC
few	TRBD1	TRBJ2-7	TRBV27	CASRGPGTGGREQYF	TGTGCCAGCCGAGGCCCCGGGACAGGGGGACGCGAGCAGTACTTC
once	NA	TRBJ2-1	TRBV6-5	CVTKGQDFYNEQFF	TGTGTTACGAAGGGGCAGGATTTCTACAATGAGCAGTTCTTC
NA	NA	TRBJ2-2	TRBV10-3	CAISDRDLGGTGELFF	TGTGCCATCAGTGACCGGGACCTTGGGGGGACCGGGGAGCTGTTTTTT
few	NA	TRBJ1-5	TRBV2	CASSASDRNQPQHF	TGTGCCAGCAGTGCGTCAGACAGAAATCAGCCCCAGCATTTT
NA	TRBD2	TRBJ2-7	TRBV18	CASSQPGTSVYEQYF	TGTGCCAGCTCGCAACCTGGGACTAGCGTTTACGAGCAGTACTTC
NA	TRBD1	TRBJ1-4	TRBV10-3	CAAGTGEEKLFF	TGTGCCGCCGGGACAGGGGAAGAAAAACTGTTTTTT
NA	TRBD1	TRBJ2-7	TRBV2	CASTGTGRPYEQYF	TGTGCCAGCACCGGGACAGGGAGGCCCTACGAGCAGTACTTC
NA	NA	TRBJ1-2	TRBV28	CASSFARLGPGYGYTF	TGTGCCAGCAGCTTCGCACGACTTGGTCCCGGCTATGGCTACACCTTC
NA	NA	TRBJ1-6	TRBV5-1	CASRGRQGLHF	TGCGCCAGCAGAGGCAGGCAGGGACTCCACTTT
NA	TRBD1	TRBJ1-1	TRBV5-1	CASSLVQGTEAFF	TGCGCCAGCAGCTTGGTACAGGGGACTGAAGCTTTCTTT
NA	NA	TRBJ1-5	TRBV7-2	CASSLATAMAPPLSNQPQHF	TGTGCCAGCAGCTTAGCCACAGCCATGGCCCCCCCGTTGAGCAATCAGCCCCAGCATTTT
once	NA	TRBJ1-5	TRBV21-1	CASSKGEGGSQPQHF	TGTGCCAGCAGCAAAGGGGAGGGGGGCAGTCAGCCCCAGCATTTT
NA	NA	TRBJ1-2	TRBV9	CASGGMSAYGYTF	TGTGCCAGCGGGGGGATGTCGGCCTATGGCTACACCTTC
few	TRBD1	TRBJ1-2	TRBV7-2	CASNSNTGTGASYTF	TGTGCCAGCAACTCTAACACCGGGACAGGGGCCTCCTACACCTTC
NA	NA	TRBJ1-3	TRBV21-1	CAGRQIRRGNTIYF	TGTGCCGGCCGACAGATCCGAAGGGGAAACACCATATATTTT
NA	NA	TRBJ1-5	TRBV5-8	CASSPQLSGMNQPQHF	TGTGCCAGCAGCCCCCAATTATCGGGGATGAATCAGCCCCAGCATTTT
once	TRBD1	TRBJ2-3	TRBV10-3	CAISNTGGETDTQYF	TGTGCCATCAGTAACACAGGGGGCGAAACAGATACGCAGTATTTT
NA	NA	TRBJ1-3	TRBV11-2	CASSGLTGLGFGSGNTIYF	TGTGCCAGCAGCGGGCTGACAGGACTTGGATTTGGTTCTGGAAACACCATATATTTT
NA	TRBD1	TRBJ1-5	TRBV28	CASSLFWTGLGGSNQPQHF	TGTGCCAGCAGCCTCTTTTGGACAGGCCTGGGTGGTAGCAATCAGCCCCAGCATTTT
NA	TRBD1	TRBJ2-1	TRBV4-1	CASSQDFRGQVTYNEQFF	TGCGCCAGCAGCCAAGATTTTCGGGGACAGGTTACCTACAATGAGCAGTTCTTC
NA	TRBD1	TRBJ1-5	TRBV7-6	CASSLVGGGNQPQHF	TGTGCCAGCAGCTTAGTAGGGGGCGGGAATCAGCCCCAGCATTTT
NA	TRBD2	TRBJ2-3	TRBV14	CASSQELDSHGGADTQYF	TGTGCCAGCAGCCAAGAACTAGACTCTCACGGGGGGGCGGATACGCAGTATTTT